This T cell receptor (beta chain) is from a study of regulatory T cells in long-lasting Graves disease. Study-level points and caveats: Segments TRBV28, TRBJ1-2 and TRBJ2-5 showed preferential usage in persistent disease. Analyses excluded thyroid tissue, covering peripheral blood alone.

iRepertoire HTBI primers and Arm-PCR of CDR3 regions built TCR beta libraries. TCRdb redid the calling of the multiplex PCR reads with MiXCR, one entry per CDR3 protein. The data show 420,000 or so distinct CDR3 sequences, 16% seen once. Indicated time point: newly diagnosed GD, antithyroid drugs for less than 3 months. The TCR library used RNA extracted from PBMCs. On this clonotype itself: The antigen remains undetermined.

Germline-derived CDR1 and CDR2 are SQVTM and ANQGSEA. The CDR3 totals 12 residues. V was clipped by 6 bases and J by 6 bases; unmatched bases: 6. Another study also made use of these data, one on T cells in Graves' hyperthyroidism and ophthalmopathy. From that second work: HTBI primers were used for first-round RT-PCR of the TCR CDR3. Stable hyperthyroidism was separated from ophthalmopathy by a model based on 13 V-J features.

V and J are TRBV29-1 and TRBJ2-7; 9 nucleotides align to TRBD1. This clonotype originated in a woman between 18 and 30 years old with Graves disease. The sequences come from peripheral blood mononuclear cells (PBMCs), collected at new diagnosis, from a patient treated with antithyroid drugs. CDR3 DNA: TGCAGCGTGGGGACAGGGATCGGCGAGCAGTACTTC. This codes for CSVGTGIGEQYF.